The rows below give T cell receptor beta chains drawn from one sample of a study of blood T cells in healthy people across ages. Each CDR3 protein is one row after TCRdb ran MiXCR on the 5' RACE reads. The sample shows around 1,000,000 distinct CDR3 sequences, 20% to 25% of them seen only once. The data were also submitted as part of a second study, on T cells of mothers and their children.

Sequenced: blood. Source of these receptors: a girl aged 2-10 years in good health. Each CDR3 is given with its conserved first and last residue. The D gene is left open where the match is weak. Clone size appears in some rows only: once, few, many, or a class for an expanded clone.

>.|.|TRBV5-1|TRBJ2-5
TGCGCCAGCAAATATAGCGGTGACCAAGAGACCCAGTACTTC
CASKYSGDQETQYF
>few|.|TRBV20-1|TRBJ2-1
TGCAGTGCTAGCGGAGGGAATAGCTCCTACAATGAGCAGTTCTTC
CSASGGNSSYNEQFF
>.|.|TRBV28|TRBJ2-7
TGTGCCAGCAGTATGACATCAGGGGTTGATAGCTACGAGCAGTACTTC
CASSMTSGVDSYEQYF
>few|TRBD1|TRBV19|TRBJ2-5
TGTGCCAGTAGCCGCGACAGGGGGCATGAGACCCAGTACTTC
CASSRDRGHETQYF
>.|TRBD1|TRBV27|TRBJ1-1
TGTGCCAGCAGCACAGGGGAGGGCGTCCCCACTGAAGCTTTCTTT
CASSTGEGVPTEAFF
>.|.|TRBV7-9|TRBJ2-3
TGTGCCAGCAGCATCGGGCGTCCAGATACGCAGTATTTT
CASSIGRPDTQYF
>few|TRBD2|TRBV6-5|TRBJ2-1
TGTGCCAGCAGTTACGATTTAGGTACTAGCGGGAATGAGCAGTTCTTC
CASSYDLGTSGNEQFF
>few|TRBD1|TRBV9|TRBJ2-6
TGTGCCAGCAGCGTAGCTCTTTCCATGACAGGGGGCCCTCTCTCTGGGGCCAACGTCCTGACTTTC
CASSVALSMTGGPLSGANVLTF
>few|.|TRBV11-2|TRBJ2-1
TGTGCCAGCAGCTTAGGCTACTCCGGCAGAGACAATGAGCAGTTCTTC
CASSLGYSGRDNEQFF
>few|.|TRBV7-3|TRBJ2-3
TGTGCCAGCAGCTTCAGCGGTTTTAGCACAGATACGCAGTATTTT
CASSFSGFSTDTQYF
>.|.|TRBV12-3/TRBV12-4|TRBJ2-1
TGTGCCAGCAGTTTAGAGGCTACTGAGCAGTTCTTC
CASSLEATEQFF
>once|.|TRBV5-1|TRBJ2-5
TGCGCCAGCAGCCCGATAGCAGGGAATAGGGAAGAGACCCAGTACTTC
CASSPIAGNREETQYF
>.|.|TRBV11-2|TRBJ2-5
TGTGCCAGCAGCTTCATTATGGGGCAAGAGACCCAGTACTTC
CASSFIMGQETQYF
>.|TRBD2|TRBV12-3/TRBV12-4|TRBJ2-2
TGTGCCAGCACCCCGTCATACCGTACTAGCGGGCTGAACACCGGGGAGCTGTTTTTT
CASTPSYRTSGLNTGELFF
>.|TRBD2|TRBV7-2|TRBJ2-7
TGTGCCAGCAGCTCCCGACTAGCGGTCTCCTACGAGCAGTACTTC
CASSSRLAVSYEQYF
>.|TRBD1|TRBV10-3|TRBJ1-2
TGTGCCATCTGGGCCGGGACAGGTTCCTATGGCTACACCTTC
CAIWAGTGSYGYTF
>few|TRBD2|TRBV7-2|TRBJ2-4
TGTGTCAGCAGCCCCGAGGGCCTAGCGGGAGCTCAAAACATTCAGTACTTC
CVSSPEGLAGAQNIQYF
>few|.|TRBV7-9|TRBJ1-1
TGTGCCAGCAGCTATGAGATCAGGGTCACTGAAGCTTTCTTT
CASSYEIRVTEAFF
>.|.|TRBV20-1|TRBJ2-1
TGCAGTGCTAGAGGGGAGTTGGTTCAGAATGAGCAGTTCTTC
CSARGELVQNEQFF
>few|TRBD1|TRBV27|TRBJ2-7
TGTGCCAGCAGTCAACCGACAGGGGCCTACGAGCAGTACTTC
CASSQPTGAYEQYF
>few|.|TRBV29-1|TRBJ2-3
TGCAGCGTTGAAGATTCGCGGGATTCAGATACGCAGTATTTT
CSVEDSRDSDTQYF
>.|TRBD2|TRBV28|TRBJ2-7
TGTGCCAGCAGAGACGGACTAGCGGGATTATCCTACGAGCAGTACTTC
CASRDGLAGLSYEQYF
>.|.|TRBV12-3/TRBV12-4|TRBJ1-2
TGTGCCAGCAGTTTAGAACCCCTCTATGGGGGCTACACCTTC
CASSLEPLYGGYTF
>.|TRBD1|TRBV20-1|TRBJ1-2
TGCAGTGCTAGCGACGGACAGGAGACATCTAACTATGGCTACACCTTC
CSASDGQETSNYGYTF
>few|.|TRBV27|TRBJ2-4
TGTGCCAGCAGTGGAGGGGGACTGGGCAAAAACATTCAGTACTTC
CASSGGGLGKNIQYF
>few|.|TRBV7-9|TRBJ2-7
TGTGCCAACGGCCCAATTTCCTACGAGCAGTACTTC
CANGPISYEQYF
>.|.|TRBV7-9|TRBJ2-3
TGTGCCAGCAGCTTCTACGTGGGGACAGATACGCAGTATTTT
CASSFYVGTDTQYF
>.|.|TRBV20-1|TRBJ2-7
TGCAGTGCTAGAGATAGGAAGGTCTCCTACGAGCAGTACTTC
CSARDRKVSYEQYF
>few|.|TRBV20-1|TRBJ1-1
TGCAGTGCTAGTGGTTTGCCAGCGGAAGCTTTCTTT
CSASGLPAEAFF
>few|.|TRBV4-3|TRBJ1-5
TGCGCCAGCAGCCAAGACGGCGTTGGGACCCAGCCCCAGCATTTT
CASSQDGVGTQPQHF
>few|.|TRBV4-3|TRBJ1-6
TGCGCCAGCAGCCAACCGGATAATTCACCCCTCCACTTT
CASSQPDNSPLHF
>.|.|TRBV14|TRBJ1-6
TGTGCCAGCGGGGGGAGCTCCTATAATTCACCCCTCCACTTT
CASGGSSYNSPLHF
>.|TRBD2|TRBV7-3|TRBJ2-1
TGTGCCAGCAGCCCGGGACTAGGAGAGATGAATGAGCAGTTCTTC
CASSPGLGEMNEQFF
>.|.|TRBV11-2|TRBJ1-4
TGTGCCAGCAGCTTAGAAGCCCGGGTGGATGAAAAACTGTTTTTT
CASSLEARVDEKLFF
>.|.|TRBV28|TRBJ2-7
TGTGCCAGCAGAAGAGTCGGGGGAGGAGCTAAGACCTACGAGCAGTACTTC
CASRRVGGGAKTYEQYF
>few|.|TRBV7-8|TRBJ2-3
TGTGCCAGCAGCTCCCTGGGACCTAGGCCCACAGATACGCAGTATTTT
CASSSLGPRPTDTQYF
>.|TRBD2|TRBV13|TRBJ2-5
TGTGCCAGCAGCAGTCGACTAGCAGTCGGGCAAGAGACCCAGTACTTC
CASSSRLAVGQETQYF
>.|.|TRBV12-3/TRBV12-4|TRBJ2-1
TGTGCCAGCAGTTTAGGACATGCCAATGAGCAGTTCTTC
CASSLGHANEQFF
>.|.|TRBV10-3|TRBJ2-7
TGTGCCATCAGTGAGTCGAAGCCCTACGAGCAGTACTTC
CAISESKPYEQYF
>few|.|TRBV6-1|TRBJ2-5
TGTGCCAGCAGTGATCACGGGCCGATGGAGACCCAGTACTTC
CASSDHGPMETQYF
>few|.|TRBV5-1|TRBJ2-5
TGCGCCAGCAGCTTATTTTTGGGGCGAGAGACCCAGTACTTC
CASSLFLGRETQYF
>.|TRBD1|TRBV3-1|TRBJ1-1
TGTGCCAGCAGCCAAGTCGGGACAGCAGGGAACACTGAAGCTTTCTTT
CASSQVGTAGNTEAFF
>.|.|TRBV20-1|TRBJ2-1
TGCAGTGCTAGCCCGGGGCCGGCGCCTCAGTTCTTC
CSASPGPAPQFF
>.|TRBD1|TRBV7-9|TRBJ1-6
TGTGCCAGCCGCACCGGGACAGGGGGTTCACCCCTCCACTTT
CASRTGTGGSPLHF
>few|.|TRBV28|TRBJ1-2
TGTGCCAGCAGTTTATTCCATCAGGGGCAGAACTATGGCTACACCTTC
CASSLFHQGQNYGYTF
>.|.|TRBV25-1|TRBJ1-1
TGTGCCAGCAGTGGCTACGGACAGAACACTGAAGCTTTCTTT
CASSGYGQNTEAFF
>.|TRBD1|TRBV2|TRBJ2-7
TGTGCCAGCAGAGAATCCACAGGGGGTAGGGACAAGCAGTACTTC
CASRESTGGRDKQYF
>.|.|TRBV5-1|TRBJ2-7
TGCGCCAGCAGCTCGAAGACCCGCTACGAGCAGTACTTC
CASSSKTRYEQYF
>.|TRBD1|TRBV9|TRBJ2-7
TGTGCCAGCAGCGTAGCCCCAGGGGGCAGCTCCTACGAGCAGTACTTC
CASSVAPGGSSYEQYF
>.|.|TRBV7-8|TRBJ1-5
TGTGCCAGCAGCCCTTGGTCCATGGATTATAGCAATCAGCCCCAGCATTTT
CASSPWSMDYSNQPQHF
>once|.|TRBV5-1|TRBJ2-5
TGCGCCAGCAGCTTGGCCGTAGGCATGGGAGAGACCCAGTACTTC
CASSLAVGMGETQYF
>few|.|TRBV29-1|TRBJ2-5
TGCAGCGTCAACTACGACAGGTCCCAAGAGACCCAGTACTTC
CSVNYDRSQETQYF
>.|.|TRBV18|TRBJ2-3
TGTGCCAGCTCGCCCGGACAGACCGTCGTTGATACGCAGTATTTT
CASSPGQTVVDTQYF